Listed below are T cell receptor beta chains from one sample, sequenced in a study of CD8 T cells in Susac syndrome. Using its own MiXCR run on the immunoSEQ multiplex PCR reads, TCRdb lists one record per CDR3 protein. The table lists more than 110,000 distinct CDR3 sequences, approximately 95% of them singletons. The material sequenced was CD8+ T cells from PBMCs. The receptors derive from a human donor in good health. CDR3s include the opening cysteine and the closing phenylalanine or tryptophan. D genes are given only for firm matches. Not all rows give a size; the values are once, few, many and, for expanded clones, a class.

v_call	clone_size	d_call	j_call	cdr3_aa	cdr3_nt
TRBV29-1	once	-	TRBJ2-1	CSVDPTVKEHNEQFF	TGCAGCGTTGACCCGACAGTTAAGGAACACAATGAGCAGTTCTTC
TRBV25-1	-	TRBD2	TRBJ2-1	CASSDLSTSGRHEQFF	TGTGCCAGCAGTGATTTGTCGACTAGCGGGAGGCATGAGCAGTTCTTC
TRBV12-3/TRBV12-4	-	TRBD1	TRBJ1-1	CASSDRDRGTEAFF	TGTGCCAGCAGTGACCGGGACAGGGGTACTGAAGCTTTCTTT
TRBV14	-	-	TRBJ2-3	CASSPSYGDTQYF	TGTGCCAGCAGCCCGAGTTATGGGGATACGCAGTATTTT
TRBV27	many	-	TRBJ2-2	CASSLGNTGELFF	TGTGCCAGCAGTCTAGGGAACACCGGGGAGCTGTTTTTT
TRBV29-1	once	-	TRBJ2-2	CSVLWVGHQAGELFF	TGCAGCGTTCTTTGGGTTGGGCACCAGGCCGGGGAGCTGTTTTTT
TRBV4-2	-	-	TRBJ1-5	CASSQGDGRNQPQHF	TGTGCCAGCAGCCAGGGCGACGGGCGCAATCAGCCCCAGCATTTT
TRBV9	-	TRBD2	TRBJ2-1	CASSGEGLAVLNEQFF	TGTGCCAGCAGCGGAGAGGGACTAGCGGTTCTCAATGAGCAGTTCTTC
TRBV29-1	-	-	TRBJ2-5	CSVEEGAGVQETQYF	TGCAGCGTTGAAGAGGGGGCAGGAGTACAAGAGACCCAGTACTTC
TRBV5-4	once	-	TRBJ2-5	CASSLEMETQYF	TGTGCCAGCAGCTTGGAAATGGAGACCCAGTACTTC
TRBV13	-	-	TRBJ1-2	CASSLSSTGIYGYTF	TGTGCCAGCAGCTTGTCCAGCACAGGGATCTATGGCTACACCTTC
TRBV30	-	TRBD2	TRBJ2-2	CAWIREGNTGELFF	TGTGCCTGGATTCGGGAGGGGAACACCGGGGAGCTGTTTTTT
TRBV15	once	-	TRBJ2-2	CATSSRTGELFF	TGTGCCACCAGTTCGAGGACCGGGGAGCTGTTTTTT
TRBV11-2	once	TRBD2	TRBJ2-3	CASRAGGGTDTQYF	TGTGCCAGCAGAGCGGGAGGAGGCACAGATACGCAGTATTTT
TRBV7-2	once	TRBD2	TRBJ2-1	CASSLTSAASGRRNNEQFF	TGTGCCAGCAGCTTAACATCGGCGGCTAGCGGGAGGAGAAACAATGAGCAGTTCTTC
TRBV30	-	-	TRBJ2-1	CAWFGSSPNEQFF	TGTGCCTGGTTCGGGTCCTCGCCCAATGAGCAGTTCTTC
TRBV29-1	-	-	TRBJ2-7	CSVGLKTYEQYF	TGCAGCGTCGGCCTAAAAACCTACGAGCAGTACTTC
TRBV20-1	-	-	TRBJ2-7	CSAKPTGMHEQYF	TGCAGTGCAAAGCCAACAGGGATGCACGAGCAGTACTTC
TRBV30	-	-	TRBJ2-1	CAWSDGYNEQFF	TGTGCCTGGAGTGATGGGTACAATGAGCAGTTCTTC
TRBV27	-	-	TRBJ2-7	CASSPPSYEQYF	TGTGCCAGCTCACCACCCTCCTACGAGCAGTACTTC
TRBV15	-	TRBD1	TRBJ1-4	CAGATGVESNEKLFF	TGTGCCGGCGCTACAGGGGTAGAGTCTAATGAAAAACTGTTTTTT
TRBV3-1	-	-	TRBJ2-7	CASSQDAHEQYF	TGTGCCAGCAGCCAAGATGCTCACGAGCAGTACTTC
TRBV7-9	once	TRBD2	TRBJ2-1	CASSSPTSGADSYNEQFF	TGTGCCAGCAGCTCGCCTACTAGCGGGGCTGACTCCTACAATGAGCAGTTCTTC
TRBV30	-	TRBD1	TRBJ2-1	CAWESGTGPYNEQFF	TGTGCCTGGGAATCCGGGACAGGTCCCTACAATGAGCAGTTCTTC
TRBV30	-	-	TRBJ2-1	CAWIPPRDPPNEQFF	TGTGCCTGGATCCCCCCCAGGGACCCGCCGAATGAGCAGTTCTTC
TRBV15	-	-	TRBJ2-3	CATSSTRTDTQYF	TGTGCCACCAGCTCGACTCGCACAGATACGCAGTATTTT
TRBV4-1	-	-	TRBJ2-1	CASSQDRSEQFF	TGCGCCAGCAGCCAAGATAGGAGTGAGCAGTTCTTC
TRBV29-1	-	TRBD2	TRBJ2-7	CSVAREGAYEQYF	TGCAGCGTTGCTCGGGAGGGGGCCTACGAGCAGTACTTC